This TCR beta chain was obtained from a study of blood T cell repertoires in COVID-19. Study information: Acute and convalescent COVID-19 specimens originated in the United States, Italy and Spain. In each case, the material was cDNA or gDNA derived from T cells, B-cell-depleted T cells, or PBMCs.

This clone is medium-sized by share. Original processing notes: Using reference gene primer amplification, nucleated cell counts were estimated. Sequencing used immunoSEQ multiplex PCR; TCRdb keeps in-frame clones, though not all of them. That table gives V, J and clone size, and the DNA gave D and trimming. The table has about 120,000 clones, roughly four fifths seen once. The CDR3 loop spans 12 amino acids. Trimming stripped 8 bases from V and 3 bases from J, with 10 bases between. Germline-derived CDR1 and CDR2 are SNHLY and FYNNEI. This sequence joins TRBV2 and TRBJ1-1; D is uncertain. The sequenced sample was peripheral blood. This clonotype was sampled from a woman aged 55-69 years with acute or convalescent COVID-19. Here the CDR3 DNA reads TGTGCCAGCGACACCCCCGACACTGAAGCTTTCTTT. This translates into CASDTPDTEAFF.